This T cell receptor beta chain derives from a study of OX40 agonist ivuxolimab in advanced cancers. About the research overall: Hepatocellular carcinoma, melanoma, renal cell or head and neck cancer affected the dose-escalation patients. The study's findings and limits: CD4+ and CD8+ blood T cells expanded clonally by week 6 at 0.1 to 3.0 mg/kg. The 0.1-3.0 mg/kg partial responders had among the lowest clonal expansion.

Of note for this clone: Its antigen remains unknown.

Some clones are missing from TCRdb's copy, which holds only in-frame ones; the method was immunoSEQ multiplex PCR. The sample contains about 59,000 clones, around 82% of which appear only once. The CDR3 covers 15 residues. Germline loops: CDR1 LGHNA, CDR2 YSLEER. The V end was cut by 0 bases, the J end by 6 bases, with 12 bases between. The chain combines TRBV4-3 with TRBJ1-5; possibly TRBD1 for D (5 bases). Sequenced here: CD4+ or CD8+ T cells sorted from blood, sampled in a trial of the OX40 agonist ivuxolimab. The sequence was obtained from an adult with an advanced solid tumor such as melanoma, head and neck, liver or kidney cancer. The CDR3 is CASSQDHQGGQPQHF. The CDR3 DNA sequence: TGCGCCAGCAGCCAAGATCACCAGGGAGGTCAGCCCCAGCATTTT.